A selection of T cell receptor beta chains follows, all from one sample in a study of control samples from healthy donors and cancer patients. TCRdb's table, derived via immunoSEQ multiplex PCR, lists solely in-frame clones and lacks some. The table has some 67,000 clones, about 90% seen once; the top ten hold approximately 2.3%. Specimen: PBMCs. All receptors come from a woman between 45 and 65 years old with head and neck cancer. Both conserved end residues are part of each CDR3. Fields, in order: clone size, J gene, V gene, CDR3 protein. The listing skips clone size in some rows; elsewhere it reads once, few, many or a size class.

abundance: .; j_gene: TRBJ1-2; v_gene: TRBV28; CDR3aa: CAATGPLANGYTF
abundance: .; j_gene: TRBJ2-7; v_gene: TRBV5-3; CDR3aa: CARSSSPGHYEQYF
abundance: .; j_gene: TRBJ1-5; v_gene: TRBV5-1; CDR3aa: CASSLEPRGQPQHF
abundance: .; j_gene: TRBJ1-5; v_gene: TRBV27; CDR3aa: CASRPGTGKQPQHF
abundance: once; j_gene: TRBJ1-1; v_gene: TRBV19; CDR3aa: CASNPGDRGFMNTEAFF
abundance: .; j_gene: TRBJ1-5; v_gene: TRBV28; CDR3aa: CASSYRNQPQHF
abundance: .; j_gene: TRBJ1-4; v_gene: TRBV28; CDR3aa: CASRRQENEKLFF
abundance: .; j_gene: TRBJ2-5; v_gene: TRBV5-1; CDR3aa: CASSPTGGNAQETQYF
abundance: once; j_gene: TRBJ1-2; v_gene: TRBV20-1; CDR3aa: CSAGRGTGYTF
abundance: .; j_gene: TRBJ1-6; v_gene: TRBV6-1; CDR3aa: CASREGTLNSPLHF
abundance: .; j_gene: TRBJ2-7; v_gene: TRBV7-9; CDR3aa: CASSSRTGGEQYF
abundance: .; j_gene: TRBJ1-1; v_gene: TRBV28; CDR3aa: CASSLMGSMNTEAFF
abundance: few; j_gene: TRBJ2-5; v_gene: TRBV4-2; CDR3aa: CASSQGLGQETQYF
abundance: .; j_gene: TRBJ2-1; v_gene: TRBV5-4; CDR3aa: CASSQSTGSSYNEQFF
abundance: once; j_gene: TRBJ1-5; v_gene: TRBV6-6; CDR3aa: CASSPGVGDQPQHF
abundance: .; j_gene: TRBJ2-7; v_gene: TRBV2; CDR3aa: CASYRADPGEQYF
abundance: .; j_gene: TRBJ2-5; v_gene: TRBV10-1; CDR3aa: CASSEGLKDGETQYF
abundance: .; j_gene: TRBJ1-5; v_gene: TRBV6-6; CDR3aa: CASSPSPGQGRAGNQPQHF
abundance: .; j_gene: TRBJ1-2; v_gene: TRBV27; CDR3aa: CASSLAGVLGGYTF
abundance: .; j_gene: TRBJ2-5; v_gene: TRBV18; CDR3aa: CASRGGPRETQYF
abundance: .; j_gene: TRBJ2-7; v_gene: TRBV5-1; CDR3aa: CATSLGSGGSYEQYF
abundance: .; j_gene: TRBJ2-7; v_gene: TRBV27; CDR3aa: CASSGTGFYEQYF
abundance: .; j_gene: TRBJ2-5; v_gene: TRBV13; CDR3aa: CASSLRSSGQETQYF
abundance: .; j_gene: TRBJ1-5; v_gene: TRBV6-5; CDR3aa: CASTGNSNQPQHF
abundance: .; j_gene: TRBJ2-3; v_gene: TRBV2; CDR3aa: CASISGTTDTQYF
abundance: once; j_gene: TRBJ2-7; v_gene: TRBV2; CDR3aa: CASSDRQGYEQYF
abundance: .; j_gene: TRBJ2-7; v_gene: TRBV18; CDR3aa: CASSPAGGGQGYEQYF
abundance: .; j_gene: TRBJ1-4; v_gene: TRBV15; CDR3aa: CATSREPGPNEKLFF
abundance: .; j_gene: TRBJ2-5; v_gene: TRBV7-2; CDR3aa: CASSLDRGFYETQYF
abundance: .; j_gene: TRBJ2-3; v_gene: TRBV29-1; CDR3aa: CSVEDGGQPKDTQYF
abundance: few; j_gene: TRBJ1-3; v_gene: TRBV2; CDR3aa: CASAEGGRGPSGNTIYF
abundance: .; j_gene: TRBJ2-1; v_gene: TRBV7-2; CDR3aa: CASSLAPLGGVNEQFF
abundance: .; j_gene: TRBJ1-2; v_gene: TRBV6-5; CDR3aa: CASSNRTYGYTF
abundance: .; j_gene: TRBJ1-2; v_gene: TRBV5-4; CDR3aa: CASSADINYGYTF
abundance: .; j_gene: TRBJ1-5; v_gene: TRBV4-3; CDR3aa: CASSQSDRRSEAQHF
abundance: .; j_gene: TRBJ2-7; v_gene: TRBV4-2; CDR3aa: CASSQDSGGVSLSYEQYF
abundance: .; j_gene: TRBJ1-6; v_gene: TRBV28; CDR3aa: CASSFRQARSPLHF